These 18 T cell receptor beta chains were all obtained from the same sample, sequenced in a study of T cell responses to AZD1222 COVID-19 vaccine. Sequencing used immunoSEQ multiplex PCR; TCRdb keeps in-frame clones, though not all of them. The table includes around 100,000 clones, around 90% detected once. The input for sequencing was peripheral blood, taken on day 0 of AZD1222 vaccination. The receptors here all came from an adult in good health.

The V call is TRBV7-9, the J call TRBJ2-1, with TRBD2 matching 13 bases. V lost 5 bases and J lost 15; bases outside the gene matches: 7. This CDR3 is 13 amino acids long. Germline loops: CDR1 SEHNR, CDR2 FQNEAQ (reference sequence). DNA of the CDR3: TGTGCCAGCAGCGACACTAGCGGGGGGGCCCTGTTCTTC. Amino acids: CASSDTSGGALFF.

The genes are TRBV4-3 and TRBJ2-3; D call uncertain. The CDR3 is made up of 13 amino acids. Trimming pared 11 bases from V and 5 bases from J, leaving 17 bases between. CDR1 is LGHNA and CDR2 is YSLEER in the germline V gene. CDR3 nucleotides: TGCGCCCACGGTGGGGAATGGCTAGATACGCAGTATTTT. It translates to CAHGGEWLDTQYF.

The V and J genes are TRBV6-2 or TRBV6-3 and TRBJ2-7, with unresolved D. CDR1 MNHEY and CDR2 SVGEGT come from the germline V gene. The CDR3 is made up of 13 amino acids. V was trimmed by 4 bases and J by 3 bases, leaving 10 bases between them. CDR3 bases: TGTGCCAGCAGTTCGGTATCCTACTACGAGCAGTACGTC. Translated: CASSSVSYYEQYV.

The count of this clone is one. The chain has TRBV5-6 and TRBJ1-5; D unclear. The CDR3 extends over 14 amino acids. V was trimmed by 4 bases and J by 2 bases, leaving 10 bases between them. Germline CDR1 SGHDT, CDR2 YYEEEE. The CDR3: CASSTGRGNQPQHF. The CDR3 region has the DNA TGTGCCAGCAGCACCGGCAGAGGCAATCAGCCCCAGCATTTT.

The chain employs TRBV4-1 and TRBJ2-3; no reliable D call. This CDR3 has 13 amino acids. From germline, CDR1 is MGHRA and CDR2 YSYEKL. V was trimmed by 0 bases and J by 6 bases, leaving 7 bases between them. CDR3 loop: CASSQDPGDTQYF. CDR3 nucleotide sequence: TGCGCCAGCAGCCAAGATCCGGGTGATACGCAGTATTTT.

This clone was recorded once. CDR3 nucleotide sequence: TGCAGCGTTAGAGGGACTCCCCAAACGCAGTATTTT. It codes for CSVRGTPQTQYF. The J gene is TRBJ2-3, the V gene TRBV29-1, with D possibly matching TRBD2 (6 bases). V was shortened by 5 bases and J by 9 bases, with 15 bases between the two germline ends. The germline V gene has CDR1 SQVTM and CDR2 ANQGSEA. This CDR3 has 12 amino acids.

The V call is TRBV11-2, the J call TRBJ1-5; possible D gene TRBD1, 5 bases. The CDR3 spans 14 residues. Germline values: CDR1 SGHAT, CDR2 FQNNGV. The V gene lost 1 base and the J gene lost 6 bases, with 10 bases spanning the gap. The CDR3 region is CASSLAGFGQPQHF. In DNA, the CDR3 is TGTGCCAGCAGCTTAGCAGGGTTTGGTCAGCCCCAGCATTTT.

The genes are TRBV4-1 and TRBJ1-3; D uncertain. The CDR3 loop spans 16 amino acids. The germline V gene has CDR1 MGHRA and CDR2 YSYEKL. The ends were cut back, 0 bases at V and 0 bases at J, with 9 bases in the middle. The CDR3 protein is CASSQDSWISGNTIYF. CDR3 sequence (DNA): TGCGCCAGCAGCCAAGATAGCTGGATCTCTGGAAACACCATATATTTT.

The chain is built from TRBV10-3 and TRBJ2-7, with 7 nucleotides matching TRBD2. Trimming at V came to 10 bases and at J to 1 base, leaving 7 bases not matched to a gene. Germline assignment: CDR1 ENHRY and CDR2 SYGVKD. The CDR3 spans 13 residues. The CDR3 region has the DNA TGTGCCAGCCTGGGGAGGGGTTCCTACGAGCAGTACTTC. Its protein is CASLGRGSYEQYF.

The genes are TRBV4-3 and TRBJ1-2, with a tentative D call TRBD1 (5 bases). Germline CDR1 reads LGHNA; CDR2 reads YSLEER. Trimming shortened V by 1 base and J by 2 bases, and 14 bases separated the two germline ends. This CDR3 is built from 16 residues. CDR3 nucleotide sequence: TGCGCCAGCAGCCAAGGGTTCGGCAGGGTAAACTATGGCTACACCTTC. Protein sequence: CASSQGFGRVNYGYTF.

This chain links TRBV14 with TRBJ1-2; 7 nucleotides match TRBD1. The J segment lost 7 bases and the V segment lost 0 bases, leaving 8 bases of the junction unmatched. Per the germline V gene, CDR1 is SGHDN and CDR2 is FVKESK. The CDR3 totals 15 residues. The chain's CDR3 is CASSQDGEGARGYTF. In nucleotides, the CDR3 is TGTGCCAGCAGCCAAGATGGGGAGGGGGCGCGTGGCTACACCTTC.

CDR3 sequence reads: CASRKGFVGVNTEAFF. In nucleotides, the CDR3 is TGTGCCAGCAGGAAGGGATTCGTCGGAGTGAACACTGAAGCTTTCTTT. J is TRBJ1-1 and V is TRBV7-6; D ambiguous. Germline assignment: CDR1 SGHVS and CDR2 FNYEAQ. The CDR3 runs to 16 residues. Trimming stripped 6 bases from V and 0 bases from J, with 17 bases between.

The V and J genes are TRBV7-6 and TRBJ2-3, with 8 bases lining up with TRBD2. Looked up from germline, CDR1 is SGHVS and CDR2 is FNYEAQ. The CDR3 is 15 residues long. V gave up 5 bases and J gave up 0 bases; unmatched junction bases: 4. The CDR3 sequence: CASSQLAASTDTQYF. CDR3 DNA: TGTGCCAGCAGCCAACTAGCGGCTAGCACAGATACGCAGTATTTT.

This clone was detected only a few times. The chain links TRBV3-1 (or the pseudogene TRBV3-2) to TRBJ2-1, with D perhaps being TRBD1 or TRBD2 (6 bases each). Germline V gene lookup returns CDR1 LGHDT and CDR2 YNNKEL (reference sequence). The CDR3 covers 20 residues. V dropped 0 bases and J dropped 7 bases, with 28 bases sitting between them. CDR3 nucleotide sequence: TGTGCCAGCAGCCAAGACGGAAGGAGGTCGGGAGTAGGGGGTGGGAATGAGCAGTTCTTC. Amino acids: CASSQDGRRSGVGGGNEQFF.

In DNA form, the CDR3 reads TGTGCCAGCAGCGTAGGGTTGGGACAGGGGGCGGCCGGGGAGCTGTTTTTT. Encoded protein: CASSVGLGQGAAGELFF. This rearrangement joins TRBV9 to TRBJ2-2, with 12 nucleotides matching TRBD1. The CDR3 spans 17 residues. With 0 bases clipped from V and 6 bases from J, the junction kept 6 bases outside the gene matches. CDR1 is SGDLS and CDR2 is YYNGEE in the germline V gene.

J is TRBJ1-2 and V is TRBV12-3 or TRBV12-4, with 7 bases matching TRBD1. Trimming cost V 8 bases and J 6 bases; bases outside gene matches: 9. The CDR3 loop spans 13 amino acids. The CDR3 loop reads CASGNAGGNGYTF. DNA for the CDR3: TGTGCCAGCGGTAATGCAGGGGGGAATGGCTACACCTTC.

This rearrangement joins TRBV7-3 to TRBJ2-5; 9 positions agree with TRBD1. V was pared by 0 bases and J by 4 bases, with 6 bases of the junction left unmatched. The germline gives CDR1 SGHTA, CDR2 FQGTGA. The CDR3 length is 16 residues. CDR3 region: CASSLTGTGIGETQYF. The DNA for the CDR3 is TGTGCCAGCAGCTTAACGGGGACAGGGATAGGAGAGACCCAGTACTTC.

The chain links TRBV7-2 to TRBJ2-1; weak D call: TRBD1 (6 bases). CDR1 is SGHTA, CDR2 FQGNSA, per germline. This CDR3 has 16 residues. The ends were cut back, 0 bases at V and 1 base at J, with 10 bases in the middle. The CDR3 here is CASSLAWDTSYNEQFF. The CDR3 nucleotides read TGTGCCAGCAGCTTAGCGTGGGACACTTCCTACAATGAGCAGTTCTTC.